A selection of T cell receptor beta chains follows, all from one sample in a study of T cell responses to AZD1222 COVID-19 vaccine. Assay used: immunoSEQ multiplex PCR; TCRdb lists only in-frame clones, some missing. The table records fewer than 150,000 clones, 89% of them present only once. The sample consisted of peripheral blood, taken 28 days after the second AZD1222 dose. These receptors were taken from an adult who received the AZD1222 COVID-19 vaccine. Each CDR3 is given with its conserved first and last residue. D genes are given only for firm matches. Some rows have no size entry. The others give once, few or many, or a class for an expanded clone.

V gene	D gene	J gene	clone size	CDR3 DNA	CDR3 protein
TRBV30	-	TRBJ1-6	-	TGTGCCTGGAGTGTACGGTCGTCAGATAATTCACCCCTCCACTTT	CAWSVRSSDNSPLHF
TRBV6-5	TRBD1	TRBJ1-5	-	TGTGCCAGCAGCGCCGGGACAGGGCTTCAGCCCCAGCATTTT	CASSAGTGLQPQHF
TRBV2	-	TRBJ1-2	-	TGTGCCAGCAGTGAGGCAGCTAACTATGGCTACACCTTC	CASSEAANYGYTF
TRBV7-9	-	TRBJ1-2	-	TGTGCCAGCAGCTTACCCAGACGAGGCTACACCTTC	CASSLPRRGYTF
TRBV2	TRBD2	TRBJ2-1	-	TGTGCCAGCAGTGGTAGCGGGAGCTCCTACAATGAGCAGTTCTTC	CASSGSGSSYNEQFF
TRBV11-2	-	TRBJ2-7	-	TGTGCCAGCAGCTTAGAGGAGGGGGCCTACGAGCAGTACTTC	CASSLEEGAYEQYF
TRBV4-2	-	TRBJ1-1	-	TGTGCCAGCAGCCAAACGGGACTGGAAGCTTTCTTT	CASSQTGLEAFF
TRBV11-2	-	TRBJ1-6	-	TGTGCCAGCAGCTTAGAACCCAATTCACCCCTCCACTTT	CASSLEPNSPLHF
TRBV21-1	-	TRBJ2-5	once	TGTGCCAGCACCACACAGGGATCTCAAGAGACCCAGTACTTC	CASTTQGSQETQYF
TRBV12-3/TRBV12-4	-	TRBJ1-5	-	TGTGCCAGCAGTTTAGGGGATCGGCAGCCCCAGCATTTT	CASSLGDRQPQHF
TRBV5-4	TRBD2	TRBJ2-7	-	TGTGCCAGCAGCTTGTTAGCGGGCTACGAGCAGTACTTC	CASSLLAGYEQYF
TRBV4-1	-	TRBJ2-2	few	TGCGCCAGCCCTAAGGGGACCGGGGAGCTGTTTTTT	CASPKGTGELFF
TRBV4-1	TRBD1	TRBJ2-1	few	TGCGCCAGCAGCCAAGAGAGGACAGGGAGGTACAATGAGCAGTTCTTC	CASSQERTGRYNEQFF
TRBV3-1/TRBV3-2	-	TRBJ1-5	-	TGTGCCAGCAGCCAAGACATCATTGCGCCCCAGCATTTT	CASSQDIIAPQHF
TRBV10-3	-	TRBJ1-1	once	TGTGCCATCAGTGAGTACCGGGCCTCTGGCACTGAAGCTTTCTTT	CAISEYRASGTEAFF
TRBV11-2	-	TRBJ1-1	-	TGTGCCAGCAGCTTAAGCAGGTGGGGGACTGAAGCTTTCTTT	CASSLSRWGTEAFF
TRBV6-1	-	TRBJ1-1	-	TGTGCCAGCAGTGAACCCAGAAGGAACACTGAAGCTTTCTTT	CASSEPRRNTEAFF
TRBV7-9	-	TRBJ2-7	-	TGTGCCAGCAGCCGGGACTTAGGGCCCTACGAGCAGTACTTC	CASSRDLGPYEQYF
TRBV28	-	TRBJ1-5	-	TGTGCCAGCAGTTCAGGGGTTGGTGGCAATCAGCCCCAGCATTTT	CASSSGVGGNQPQHF
TRBV5-6	-	TRBJ1-4	-	TGTGCCAGCAGCACTTGGGCTAATGAAAAACTGTTTTTT	CASSTWANEKLFF
TRBV2	-	TRBJ2-7	-	TGTGCCAGCAGTGAATTCTACGAGCAGTACTTC	CASSEFYEQYF
TRBV7-2	-	TRBJ2-6	-	TGTGCCAGCAGACCACCAACCTCTGGGGCCAACGTCCTGACTTTC	CASRPPTSGANVLTF
TRBV5-6	-	TRBJ1-2	-	TGTGCCAGCAGCTTAAACAGACAGGGCTACACCTTC	CASSLNRQGYTF
TRBV24-1	TRBD2	TRBJ2-3	-	TGTGCCACCAGTGATGTCCTAGCGGGGAATACGCAGTATTTT	CATSDVLAGNTQYF
TRBV12-3/TRBV12-4	-	TRBJ1-2	-	TGTGCCAGCAGTGGATTGAACTATGGCTACACCTTC	CASSGLNYGYTF
TRBV15	TRBD1	TRBJ2-7	-	TGTGCCACCAGCCCACGAGGGGACAGCTCCTACGAGCAGTACTTC	CATSPRGDSSYEQYF
TRBV5-1	-	TRBJ2-3	-	TGCGCCAGCAGCCCGACCGGGGCTACAGATACGCAGTATTTT	CASSPTGATDTQYF
TRBV6-5	-	TRBJ1-5	-	TGTGCCAGCCAGGAAGTTTATAGCAATCAGCCCCAGCATTTT	CASQEVYSNQPQHF
TRBV29-1	-	TRBJ1-2	-	TGCAGCGTCGAGATCAGGGCCGGGGGCTACACCTTC	CSVEIRAGGYTF
TRBV19	-	TRBJ2-3	-	TGTGCCAGTAGTCTCTTCTCAGATACGCAGTATTTT	CASSLFSDTQYF
TRBV2	-	TRBJ1-5	few	TGTGCCAGCAGTGAAGGTGTGAGGGGTGAGGAGCCCCAGCATTTT	CASSEGVRGEEPQHF
TRBV2	-	TRBJ1-3	-	TGTGCCAGCCTTTCGGGCAGCTCCTCTGGAAACACCATATATTTT	CASLSGSSSGNTIYF
TRBV19	TRBD1	TRBJ1-1	-	TGTGCCAGTAGGGGGACAGTGAACACTGAAGCTTTCTTT	CASRGTVNTEAFF
TRBV18	-	TRBJ1-5	-	TGTGCCAGCTCACCACAGGGTTTCAGCAATCAGCCCCAGCATTTT	CASSPQGFSNQPQHF
TRBV10-1	-	TRBJ1-1	-	TGCGCCAGCAGTGGGGGACAATTGTACACTGAAGCTTTCTTT	CASSGGQLYTEAFF
TRBV7-9	-	TRBJ2-7	-	TGTGCCAGCAGCTCCTGGGGGTCCTACGAGCAGTACTTC	CASSSWGSYEQYF
TRBV7-8	TRBD1	TRBJ1-1	few	TGTGCCAGCAGCCCGGAGGACAGGGAGGGAGCTTTCTTT	CASSPEDREGAFF
TRBV10-1	-	TRBJ2-2	once	TGCGCCAGCAGTGAGCGGGGTATGAACACCGGGGAGCTGTTTTTT	CASSERGMNTGELFF
TRBV9	TRBD2	TRBJ2-3	-	TGTGCCAGCAGCGTAGGCGGGAGGGCCGGCAATACGCAGTATTTT	CASSVGGRAGNTQYF
TRBV11-2	-	TRBJ1-1	-	TGTGCCAGCAGCTTAATCAGGGACACTGAAGCTTTCTTT	CASSLIRDTEAFF
TRBV4-2	-	TRBJ2-7	-	TGTGCCAGCAGCCAAGATAACGCTGCCTACGAGCAGTACTTC	CASSQDNAAYEQYF
TRBV7-9	TRBD1	TRBJ1-1	-	TGTGCCAGCAGCTCGGACAGGGGGTTGAAAGTTTTCTTT	CASSSDRGLKVFF
TRBV27	TRBD1	TRBJ1-6	-	TGTGCCAGCCGTCTTTGGGAGGACAGGGTGGATTCACCCCTCCACTTT	CASRLWEDRVDSPLHF
TRBV19	-	TRBJ1-5	-	TGTGCCAGTACCTCCGAGCGGGGGGGGCGTCAGCCCCAGCATTTT	CASTSERGGRQPQHF
TRBV6-2/TRBV6-3	-	TRBJ1-1	-	TGTGCCAGCAGTTACGCTTTGGGTCGGGGTGACACTGAAGCTTTCTTT	CASSYALGRGDTEAFF
TRBV27	TRBD1	TRBJ1-2	-	TGTGCCAGCAGTTCTCTGGACAGGACTAACTATGGCTACACCTTC	CASSSLDRTNYGYTF
TRBV6-5	-	TRBJ1-6	-	TGTGCCAGCAGTTACTCGGCGAATCGGTCACCCCTCCACTTT	CASSYSANRSPLHF
TRBV7-9	TRBD1	TRBJ1-6	-	TGTGCCAGCAGCCAGGGACAGGGTATGAATTCACCCCTCCACTTT	CASSQGQGMNSPLHF
TRBV4-1	TRBD1	TRBJ1-2	-	TGCGCCAGCAGCCAAGGCGGACAGGGGGCGCCGTCCGGCTACACCTTC	CASSQGGQGAPSGYTF
TRBV5-1	-	TRBJ2-3	-	TGCGCCAGCAGCCCCCGCGTCGCAGATACGCAGTATTTT	CASSPRVADTQYF
TRBV29-1	-	TRBJ2-7	-	TGCAGCGTGGGGCGACAGTACGAGCAGTACTTC	CSVGRQYEQYF
TRBV6-2/TRBV6-3	TRBD1	TRBJ2-5	-	TGTGCCAGCAGTTATCGGACAGGGGAAGAGACCCAGTACTTC	CASSYRTGEETQYF
TRBV27	TRBD1	TRBJ1-2	-	TGTGCCAGCAGGCCAACAGGGGGCAATTATGGCTACACCTTC	CASRPTGGNYGYTF
TRBV18	-	TRBJ2-5	-	TGTGCCAGCTCACCCAACCAAGAGACCCAGTACTTC	CASSPNQETQYF
TRBV5-5	TRBD1	TRBJ2-2	-	TGTGCCAGCAGCTTCGGGGACAGTAGTCGGACCGGGGAGCTGTTTTTT	CASSFGDSSRTGELFF
TRBV11-2	-	TRBJ2-2	once	TGTGCCAGCAGACGGGAGTACACCGGGGAGCTGTTTTTT	CASRREYTGELFF
TRBV9	-	TRBJ1-1	-	TGTGCCAGCAGCGTGAGTTTGGGTGCCACTGAAGCTTTCTTT	CASSVSLGATEAFF
TRBV5-1	TRBD1	TRBJ2-5	-	TGCGCCAGCAGCTCCCGGCAGGGACAGGGGATGGAGACCCAGTACTTC	CASSSRQGQGMETQYF
TRBV7-2	-	TRBJ1-4	-	TGTGCCAGCAGCTTAGGTAGAAATGAAAAACTGTTTTTT	CASSLGRNEKLFF
TRBV25-1	TRBD2	TRBJ2-1	-	TGTGCCAGTAGATCGGGACTAGCGAACAATGAGCAGTTCTTC	CASRSGLANNEQFF